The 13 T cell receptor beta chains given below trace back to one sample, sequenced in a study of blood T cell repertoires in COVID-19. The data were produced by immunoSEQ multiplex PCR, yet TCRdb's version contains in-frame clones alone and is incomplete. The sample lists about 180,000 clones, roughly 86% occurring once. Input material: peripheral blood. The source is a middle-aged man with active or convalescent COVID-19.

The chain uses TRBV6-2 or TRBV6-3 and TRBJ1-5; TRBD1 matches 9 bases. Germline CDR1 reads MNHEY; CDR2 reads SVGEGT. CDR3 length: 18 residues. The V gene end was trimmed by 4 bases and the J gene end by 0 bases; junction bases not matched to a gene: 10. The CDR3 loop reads CASSFPGQGLYSNQPQHF. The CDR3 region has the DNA TGTGCCAGCAGTTTTCCGGGACAGGGCCTATATAGCAATCAGCCCCAGCATTTT.

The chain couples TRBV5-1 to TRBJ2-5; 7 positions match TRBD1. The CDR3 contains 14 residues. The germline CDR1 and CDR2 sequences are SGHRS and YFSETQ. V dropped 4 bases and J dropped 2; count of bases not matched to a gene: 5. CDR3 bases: TGCGCCAGCAGCCCCGGGACAGTACAAGAGACCCAGTACTTC. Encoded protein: CASSPGTVQETQYF.

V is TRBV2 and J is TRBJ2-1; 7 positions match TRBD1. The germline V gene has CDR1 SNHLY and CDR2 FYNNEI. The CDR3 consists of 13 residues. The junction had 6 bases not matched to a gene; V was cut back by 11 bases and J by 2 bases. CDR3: CACQGVPYNEQFF. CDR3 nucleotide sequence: TGTGCCTGCCAGGGGGTCCCCTACAATGAGCAGTTCTTC.

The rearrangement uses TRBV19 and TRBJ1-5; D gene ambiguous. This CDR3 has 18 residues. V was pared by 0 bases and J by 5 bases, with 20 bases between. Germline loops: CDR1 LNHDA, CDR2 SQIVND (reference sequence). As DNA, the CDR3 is TGTGCCAGTAGTATAGATAGGCAGGTCACGGCTGGTTATCAGCCCCAGCATTTT. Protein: CASSIDRQVTAGYQPQHF. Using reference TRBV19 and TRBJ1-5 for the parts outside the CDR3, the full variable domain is DGGITQSPKYLFRKEGQNVTLSCEQNLNHDAMYWYRQDPGQGLRLIYYSQIVNDFQKGDIAEGYSVSREKKESFPLTVTSAQKNPTAFYLCASSIDRQVTAGYQPQHFGDGTRLSIL.

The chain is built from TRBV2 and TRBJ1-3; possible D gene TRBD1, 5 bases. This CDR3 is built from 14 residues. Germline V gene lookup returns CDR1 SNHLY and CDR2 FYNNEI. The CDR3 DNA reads TGTGCAAGAATGACAGAACTCTCTGGAAACACCATATATTTT. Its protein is CARMTELSGNTIYF.

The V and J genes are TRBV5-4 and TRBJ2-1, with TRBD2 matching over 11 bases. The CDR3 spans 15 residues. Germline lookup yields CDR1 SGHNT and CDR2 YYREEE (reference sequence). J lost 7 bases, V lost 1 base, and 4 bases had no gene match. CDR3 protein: CASSLRTSGLNEQFF. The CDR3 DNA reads TGTGCCAGCAGCTTGAGGACTAGCGGGCTAAATGAGCAGTTCTTC.

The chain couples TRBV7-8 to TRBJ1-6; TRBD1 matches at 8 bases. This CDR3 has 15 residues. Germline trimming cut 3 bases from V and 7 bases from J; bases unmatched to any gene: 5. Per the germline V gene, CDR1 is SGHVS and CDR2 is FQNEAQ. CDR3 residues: CASSLARGHNSPLHF. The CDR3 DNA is TGTGCCAGCAGCTTGGCCAGGGGGCACAATTCACCCCTCCACTTT.

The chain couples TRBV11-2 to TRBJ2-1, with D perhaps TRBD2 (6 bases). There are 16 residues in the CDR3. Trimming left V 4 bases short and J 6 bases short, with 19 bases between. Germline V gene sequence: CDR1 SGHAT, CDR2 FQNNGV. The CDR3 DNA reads TGTGCCAGCAGCTCACAATTGGGGGTGGGAGGCAATGAGCAGTTCTTC. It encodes CASSSQLGVGGNEQFF.

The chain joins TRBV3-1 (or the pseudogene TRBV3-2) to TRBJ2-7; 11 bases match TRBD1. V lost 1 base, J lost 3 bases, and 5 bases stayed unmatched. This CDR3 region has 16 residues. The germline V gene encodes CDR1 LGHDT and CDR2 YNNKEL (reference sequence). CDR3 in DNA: TGTGCCAGCAGCCAAGGGGGGACAGGGGGTTTCTACGAGCAGTACTTC. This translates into CASSQGGTGGFYEQYF.

The CDR3 DNA sequence: TGTGCCAGCAGTTTACGGGAGTTCCAAGAGACCCAGTACTTC. It encodes CASSLREFQETQYF. V usage is TRBV28 and J usage is TRBJ2-5; maybe TRBD2 (6 bases). V lost 2 bases and J lost 1, with 8 bases in between. From germline, CDR1 is MDHEN and CDR2 SYDVKM. The CDR3 contains 14 residues.

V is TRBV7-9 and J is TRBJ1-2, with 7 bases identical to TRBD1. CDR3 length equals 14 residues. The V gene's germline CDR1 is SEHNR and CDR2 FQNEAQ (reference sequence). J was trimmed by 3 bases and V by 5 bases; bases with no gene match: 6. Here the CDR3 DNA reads TGTGCCAGCAGCGGGGGACAGATCGACTATGGCTACACCTTC. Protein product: CASSGGQIDYGYTF.

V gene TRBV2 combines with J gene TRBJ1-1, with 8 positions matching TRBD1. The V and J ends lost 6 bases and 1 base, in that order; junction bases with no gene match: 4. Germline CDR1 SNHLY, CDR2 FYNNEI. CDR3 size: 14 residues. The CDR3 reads CASSSDRGNTEAFF. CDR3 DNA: TGTGCCAGCAGCAGTGACAGGGGGAACACTGAAGCTTTCTTT.

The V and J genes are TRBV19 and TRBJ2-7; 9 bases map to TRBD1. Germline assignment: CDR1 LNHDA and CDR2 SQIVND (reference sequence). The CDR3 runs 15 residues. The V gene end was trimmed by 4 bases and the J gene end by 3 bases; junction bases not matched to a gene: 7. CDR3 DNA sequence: TGTGCCAGTAGTACTCGACAGGGGGGACTCTACGAGCAGTACTTC. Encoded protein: CASSTRQGGLYEQYF.